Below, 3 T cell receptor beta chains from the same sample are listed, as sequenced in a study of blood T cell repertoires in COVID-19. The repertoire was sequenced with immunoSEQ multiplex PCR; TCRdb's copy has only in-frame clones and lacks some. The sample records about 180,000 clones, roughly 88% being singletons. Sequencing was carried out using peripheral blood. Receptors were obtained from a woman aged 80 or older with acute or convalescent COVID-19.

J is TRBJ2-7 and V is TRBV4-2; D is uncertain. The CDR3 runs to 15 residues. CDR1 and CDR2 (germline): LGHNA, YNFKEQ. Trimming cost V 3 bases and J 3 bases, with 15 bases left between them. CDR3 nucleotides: TGTGCCAGCAGCCATTTCCGGGTCCAAGGCTACGAGCAGTACTTC. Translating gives CASSHFRVQGYEQYF.

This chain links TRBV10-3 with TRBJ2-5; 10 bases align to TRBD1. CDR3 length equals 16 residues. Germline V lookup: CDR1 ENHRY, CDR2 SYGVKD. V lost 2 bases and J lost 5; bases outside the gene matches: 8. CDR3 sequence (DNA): TGTGCCATCAGTGAGGGGGCGACAGGGGGCTGGGAGACCCAGTACTTC. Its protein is CAISEGATGGWETQYF.

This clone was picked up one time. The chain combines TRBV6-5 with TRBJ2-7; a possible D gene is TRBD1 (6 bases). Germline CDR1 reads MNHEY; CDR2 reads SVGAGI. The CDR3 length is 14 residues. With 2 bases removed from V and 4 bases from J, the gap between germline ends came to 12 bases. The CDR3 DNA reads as TGTGCCAGCAGTTACGTGGGAAGGGGGTACGAGCAGTACTTC. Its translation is CASSYVGRGYEQYF.